This T cell receptor (beta chain) stems from a study of blood T cell repertoires in COVID-19. Overall study context: T cells, B-cell-depleted T cells, or PBMCs supplied cDNA or gDNA.

This clone was detected once. Sequencing used immunoSEQ multiplex PCR; TCRdb keeps in-frame clones, though not all of them. The sample holds 150,000 to 200,000 clones; roughly 84% are singletons and the top ten take 15% to 20%. Individuals aged roughly 18 to 95 years were recruited from approximately 22 US areas. Donors were grouped by their self-reported clinical history. Germline values: CDR1 MNHEY, CDR2 SVGEGT. V lost 0 bases to trimming and J lost 4 bases; unmatched junction nucleotides: 10. The CDR3 is 17 residues long. The receptor's source is a man between 60 and 70 years old who had recovered from COVID-19. The rearrangement joins TRBV6-2 or TRBV6-3 to TRBJ2-7; 9 bases are a match to TRBD2. The sequenced material came from PBMCs or T cells enriched from blood (not recorded which). CDR3 sequence: CASSYSDSGGDPYEQYF. CDR3 sequence (DNA): TGTGCCAGCAGTTACTCGGATAGCGGGGGTGACCCGTACGAGCAGTACTTC.